Shown below are 20 T cell receptor beta chains from a single sample sequenced in a study of T cell responses to AZD1222 COVID-19 vaccine. Assay: immunoSEQ multiplex PCR; the TCRdb copy retains only in-frame clones and omits some. The sample holds some 150,000 clones; about 92% are singletons and the top ten take 3% to 4%. Sequencing used peripheral blood, obtained 28 days after the second AZD1222 dose. The receptors originated from an adult who received the AZD1222 COVID-19 vaccine.

This clone was detected only once. The genes are TRBV28 and TRBJ2-7, with 9 bases matching TRBD2. Germline CDR1 reads MDHEN; CDR2 reads SYDVKM. This CDR3 spans 14 amino acids. V lost 6 bases, J lost 4 bases, and 7 bases stayed unmatched. The CDR3 region has the DNA TGTGCCAGCAGACCGGGACTAGCTGTTTACGAGCAGTACTTC. This codes for CASRPGLAVYEQYF.

The V and J genes are TRBV7-3 and TRBJ2-7; 7 nucleotides agree with TRBD1. Unmatched junction bases numbered 2, after V lost 1 base and J lost 5 bases. The CDR3 has 13 amino acids. CDR1 is SGHTA, CDR2 FQGTGA, per germline. The CDR3 is CASSLRQGHEQYF. CDR3 DNA sequence: TGTGCCAGCAGCTTAAGACAGGGCCACGAGCAGTACTTC.

This clone showed up just once. The rearrangement uses TRBV15 and TRBJ2-6, with D uncertain. The germline V and J ends were trimmed by 5 bases and 4 bases, with 12 bases remaining between them. This CDR3 has 15 amino acids. Germline V gives CDR1 LNHNV, CDR2 YYDKDF (reference sequence). The CDR3 protein is CATSYRSYGANVLTF. The CDR3 region has the DNA TGTGCCACCAGCTATCGGTCTTACGGGGCCAACGTCCTGACTTTC.

The CDR3 DNA sequence: TGTGCCAGCAGTTTAGCCGGGTATGGCTACACCTTC. Amino acids: CASSLAGYGYTF. The chain links TRBV28 to TRBJ1-2, with D hard to call. This CDR3 spans 12 amino acids. From germline, CDR1 is MDHEN and CDR2 SYDVKM. V was cut by 2 bases and J by 5 bases, with 6 bases left in between.

The chain joins TRBV28 to TRBJ1-2; 7 bases agree with TRBD1. Germline-derived CDR1 and CDR2 are MDHEN and SYDVKM. CDR3 length: 12 amino acids. Unmatched junction bases numbered 4, after V lost 5 bases and J lost 7 bases. CDR3 coding DNA: TGTGCCAGCAGTGAAGACAGGGCTGGCTACACCTTC. The encoded protein is CASSEDRAGYTF.

The chain uses TRBV11-2 and TRBJ2-1; 14 nucleotides line up with TRBD2. This CDR3 contains 16 residues. In germline, CDR1 is SGHAT, CDR2 FQNNGV. V lost 5 bases, J lost 6 bases, and 6 bases stayed unmatched. The CDR3 protein is CASSTGLAGGSNEQFF. DNA of the CDR3: TGTGCCAGCAGCACCGGACTAGCGGGAGGCTCCAATGAGCAGTTCTTC.

This CDR3 reads CASSARTGTTSEAFF. DNA of the CDR3: TGTGCCAGCAGCGCTCGAACAGGGACGACTTCTGAAGCTTTCTTT. The rearrangement links TRBV9 to TRBJ1-1; TRBD1 might be the D (6 bases). V lost 3 bases, J lost 6 bases, and 18 bases lay in between. The CDR3 has 15 residues. CDR1 is SGDLS, CDR2 YYNGEE, per germline.

This clone was picked up one time. The rearrangement joins TRBV28 to TRBJ2-7; 9 positions match TRBD1. The CDR3 has 16 residues. J gave up 5 bases and V 7 bases, and 15 bases lay outside the gene matches. Germline CDR1 reads MDHEN; CDR2 reads SYDVKM. CDR3 sequence: CASNLSPGTGFHEQYF. CDR3 sequence (DNA): TGTGCCAGCAACCTTTCTCCCGGGACAGGGTTCCACGAGCAGTACTTC.

The gene calls are TRBV5-6 and TRBJ1-2; weak D call: TRBD1 (5 bases). Trimming pared 6 bases from V and 3 bases from J, leaving 18 bases between. CDR1 and CDR2 from the germline V gene are SGHDT and YYEEEE. The CDR3 length is 15 residues. As DNA, the CDR3 is TGTGCCAGCAAGCGTGGGCAGGGCTGGGACTATGGCTACACCTTC. Protein sequence: CASKRGQGWDYGYTF. The full variable domain, its missing parts supplied by reference TRBV5-6 and TRBJ1-2, is DAGVTQSPTHLIKTRGQQVTLRCSPKSGHDTVSWYQQALGQGPQFIFQYYEEEERQRGNFPDRFSGHQFPNYSSELNVNALLLGDSALYLCASKRGQGWDYGYTFGSGTRLTVV.

This chain joins TRBV25-1 and TRBJ2-6; 7 nucleotides match TRBD2. This CDR3 region has 15 residues. Germline CDR1 reads MGHDK; CDR2 reads SYGVNS. Trimming removed 7 bases from V and 0 bases from J; junction bases left unmatched: 3. CDR3 residues: CASNGLVSGANVLTF. The DNA for the CDR3 is TGTGCCAGCAACGGACTAGTCTCTGGGGCCAACGTCCTGACTTTC.

The chain has TRBV6-1 and TRBJ2-7, with TRBD2 matching 8 bases. Per germline, CDR1 MNHNS and CDR2 SASEGT. The CDR3 has 19 amino acids. The ends lost 2 bases at V and 2 bases at J; junction bases unmatched: 17. CDR3: CASSERGGLAGDPTYEQYF. For the CDR3, the DNA is TGTGCCAGCAGTGAAAGGGGGGGGCTAGCGGGCGATCCAACCTACGAGCAGTACTTC.

The sample holds one count of this clone. This chain links TRBV11-1 with TRBJ1-2; 7 bases agree with TRBD1. Germline CDR1 and CDR2: SGHAT and FQDESV (reference sequence). CDR3 size: 14 residues. Unmatched junction bases numbered 7, after V lost 5 bases and J lost 4 bases. CDR3 coding DNA: TGTGCCAGCAGCCCCACCCCAGGGGGCTATGGCTACACCTTC. Translation: CASSPTPGGYGYTF.

This clone appeared a single time. The gene calls are TRBV11-2 and TRBJ1-1, with 7 bases matching TRBD1. With 5 bases clipped from V and 4 bases from J, the junction kept 7 bases outside the gene matches. Germline CDR1 and CDR2: SGHAT and FQNNGV. There are 14 residues in the CDR3. DNA of the CDR3: TGTGCCAGCAGCCCACCGGCAGGGGGCACTGAAGCTTTCTTT. Its protein product is CASSPPAGGTEAFF.

The rearrangement links TRBV27 to TRBJ2-3, with TRBD2 identical over 11 bases. This CDR3 is built from 16 residues. After removal of 6 bases from V and 7 bases from J, the junction contained 12 bases not matched to a gene. CDR1 MNHEY and CDR2 SMNVEV come from the germline V gene (reference sequence). CDR3 in DNA: TGTGCCAGCAGCGCCCGACTAGCGGGAATGGGGAATACGCAGTATTTT. It is translated as CASSARLAGMGNTQYF.

The chain is built from TRBV2 and TRBJ1-1; 12 bases align to TRBD1. Losses at the gene ends were 6 bases for V and 6 bases for J; bases not matched to a gene: 8. The length of the CDR3 is 15 residues. Germline V CDR1 and CDR2: SNHLY, FYNNEI. CDR3 DNA sequence: TGTGCCAGCAGCCGGGACAGGGGGCAGCTGGCTGAAGCTTTCTTT. Translation gives CASSRDRGQLAEAFF.

This chain connects TRBV19 to TRBJ1-5; TRBD1 is a possible D gene (6 bases). Deletions cut 11 bases from V and 0 bases from J, with 11 bases between. The V gene's germline CDR1 is LNHDA and CDR2 SQIVND (reference sequence). This CDR3 is built from 13 residues. The CDR3, as DNA: TGTGCCGTCGGGACATATAGCAATCAGCCCCAGCATTTT. Encoded protein: CAVGTYSNQPQHF.

V usage is TRBV12-3 or TRBV12-4 and J usage is TRBJ1-1; 10 bases match TRBD1. J was trimmed by 10 bases and V by 8 bases; bases with no gene match: 7. CDR3 size: 12 residues. The chain's CDR3 is CASGAGTGAAFF. The CDR3 region has the DNA TGTGCCAGCGGAGCCGGGACAGGGGCAGCTTTCTTT.

The sample holds one count of this clone. CDR3 coding DNA: TGCGCCAGCAGGAAAGGGGCAGAGGAGACCCAGTACTTC. Amino acid sequence: CASRKGAEETQYF. V usage is TRBV5-1 and J usage is TRBJ2-5; a possible D gene is TRBD1 (5 bases). The CDR3 loop spans 13 amino acids. V was trimmed by 5 bases and J by 5 bases, leaving 13 bases between them. Germline CDR1 and CDR2: SGHRS and YFSETQ. The complete variable domain, with remaining parts taken from reference TRBV5-1 and TRBJ2-5, reads KAGVTQTPRYLIKTRGQQVTLSCSPISGHRSVSWYQQTPGQGLQFLFEYFSETQRNKGNFPGRFSGRQFSNSRSEMNVSTLELGDSALYLCASRKGAEETQYFGPGTRLLVL.

The chain links TRBV5-4 to TRBJ1-2; D may be TRBD1 (6 bases). The ends were cut back, 4 bases at V and 11 bases at J, with 27 bases in the middle. This CDR3 contains 16 residues. Per germline, CDR1 SGHNT and CDR2 YYREEE (reference sequence). The CDR3 DNA is TGTGCCAGCAGCATGGGTGGGACACGCGGCGGCCGTGGGTACACCTTC. This translates into CASSMGGTRGGRGYTF.

V usage is TRBV27 and J usage is TRBJ2-1; D remains ambiguous. CDR3 length: 15 residues. Looked up from germline, CDR1 is MNHEY and CDR2 is SMNVEV (reference sequence). The V gene lost 3 bases and the J gene lost 3 bases, with 12 bases spanning the gap. The CDR3 DNA reads TGTGCCAGCAGTTTGGAGTTTGCCCTCTACAATGAGCAGTTCTTC. Translation gives CASSLEFALYNEQFF.